This T cell receptor (beta chain) was found in a study of OX40 agonist ivuxolimab in advanced cancers. At the level of the study: Ivuxolimab, an agonistic anti-OX40 (CD134) antibody, was given to patients. Under the entry rules, prior anti-PD-1, anti-PD-L1 or anti-CTLA-4 therapy was allowed, and roughly 39% had some.

As for this clone: What it recognizes is unknown.

Trimming removed 4 bases at V and 2 bases at J, with 9 bases between. The CDR3 runs 13 residues. Germline-derived CDR1 and CDR2 are SGHAT and FQNNGV. The protocol was immunoSEQ multiplex PCR, while the TCRdb copy is restricted to in-frame clones and leaves out a portion. The sample consists of some 70,000 clones, 70% to 90% of them appearing once. General study points: A proportion of nonresponders additionally exhibited low normalized T-cell clonal expansion.

The chain employs TRBV11-2 and TRBJ2-7; tentatively, D is TRBD1 (5 bases). The specimen comprised CD4+ or CD8+ T cells sorted from blood, sampled in a trial of the OX40 agonist ivuxolimab. The clonotype was recovered from an adult with an advanced solid tumor such as melanoma, head and neck, liver or kidney cancer. DNA of the CDR3: TGTGCCAGCAGCTCGGGCAGGGCCTACGAGCAGTACTTC. Amino acid sequence: CASSSGRAYEQYF. The full variable domain, completed using reference TRBV11-2 and TRBJ2-7, is EAGVAQSPRYKIIEKRQSVAFWCNPISGHATLYWYQQILGQGPKLLIQFQNNGVVDDSQLPKDRFSAERLKGVDSTLKIQPAKLEDSAVYLCASSSGRAYEQYFGPGTRLTVT.